This TCR beta chain derives from a study of cytomegalovirus exposure and HLA in healthy donors. Background on the study: Drawn from HLA-typed donors, around 85 million unique TCRs were held in an early data release.

Comments on this clone: Its target is unknown.

V gave up 8 bases and J gave up 0 bases, with 14 bases separating them. The CDR3 length is 14 residues. Germline V gene sequence: CDR1 SGHRS, CDR2 YFSETQ. Study results and caveats: Follow-up analysis found HLA locus-dependent TCR association rates, highest for DRB1 and lowest for HLA-C.

Researchers ran the PCR with 60 Vbeta and 13 Jbeta primers. The protocol was immunoSEQ multiplex PCR, while the TCRdb copy is restricted to in-frame clones and leaves out a portion. The profile shows 110,000 or so clones, roughly four fifths of them singletons. The sequenced sample consisted of PBMCs. The sequence was obtained from a woman aged 18-29 years in good health and CMV-seronegative. The J gene is TRBJ1-1, the V gene TRBV5-1; a possible D gene is TRBD1 (6 bases). In DNA form, the CDR3 reads TGCGCCAGTTTCCGGGACACCATGAACACTGAAGCTTTCTTT. Translating gives CASFRDTMNTEAFF. The full variable domain, with the rest looked up from reference TRBV5-1 and TRBJ1-1, is KAGVTQTPRYLIKTRGQQVTLSCSPISGHRSVSWYQQTPGQGLQFLFEYFSETQRNKGNFPGRFSGRQFSNSRSEMNVSTLELGDSALYLCASFRDTMNTEAFFGQGTRLTVV.